One sample yielded the 12 T cell receptor beta chains listed below, sequenced in a study of blood T cell repertoires in COVID-19. The method was immunoSEQ multiplex PCR; TCRdb's version includes in-frame clones alone and lacks a portion of them. The table has 60,000 to 75,000 clones, around 87% seen once; the top ten hold more than 5%. Sequenced input: peripheral blood. These receptors all come from a man aged 45-65 years with active COVID-19.

This rearrangement joins TRBV5-5 to TRBJ2-6, with unresolved D. Germline CDR1 SGHKS, CDR2 YYEKEE (reference sequence). This CDR3 spans 15 amino acids. Trimming removed 7 bases at V and 0 bases at J, with 11 bases between. The DNA for the CDR3 is TGTGCCAGCGGGCCTCCAGTCTCTGGGGCCAACGTCCTGACTTTC. This encodes CASGPPVSGANVLTF.

The chain has TRBV10-3 and TRBJ1-2; D remains ambiguous. Trimming took off 0 bases at V and 3 bases at J, with 11 bases between the two ends. Looked up from germline, CDR1 is ENHRY and CDR2 is SYGVKD. This CDR3 has 15 residues. This chain's CDR3 is CAISESMGADYGYTF. In DNA, the CDR3 is TGTGCCATCAGTGAGTCGATGGGCGCTGACTATGGCTACACCTTC.

The chain is built from TRBV3-1 (or the pseudogene TRBV3-2) and TRBJ1-5; D call uncertain. The CDR3 runs to 15 residues. Germline V lookup: CDR1 LGHDT, CDR2 YNNKEL (reference sequence). V was cut by 4 bases and J by 0 bases, with 10 bases left in between. CDR3 residues: CASSLRHGSNQPQHF. The DNA for the CDR3 is TGTGCCAGCAGCCTTAGACACGGTAGCAATCAGCCCCAGCATTTT.

The rearrangement links TRBV7-9 to TRBJ2-5; 7 bases fit TRBD1. J lost 3 bases, V lost 4 bases, and 5 bases had no gene match. The CDR3 contains 14 residues. In germline, CDR1 is SEHNR, CDR2 FQNEAQ (reference sequence). CDR3 nucleotides: TGTGCCAGCAGCTGGGCTGGGACAGAAGAGACCCAGTACTTC. Encoded protein: CASSWAGTEETQYF.

This clone has just one count. The gene calls are TRBV18 and TRBJ2-1; 7 bases line up with TRBD2. The CDR3 loop spans 16 amino acids. CDR1 and CDR2 (germline): KGHSH, LQKENI. V lost 6 bases and J lost 2; bases outside the gene matches: 10. The CDR3 reads CASSQVAGVTYNEQFF. Here the CDR3 DNA reads TGTGCCAGCTCCCAGGTGGCGGGAGTTACCTACAATGAGCAGTTCTTC. The entire variable domain, with the rest obtained from reference TRBV18 and TRBJ2-1, is as follows: NAGVMQNPRHLVRRRGQEARLRCSPMKGHSHVYWYRQLPEEGLKFMVYLQKENIIDESGMPKERFSAEFPKEGPSILRIQQVVRGDSAAYFCASSQVAGVTYNEQFFGPGTRLTVL.

This sequence joins TRBV18 and TRBJ2-1; 12 nucleotides agree with TRBD2. Per the germline V gene, CDR1 is KGHSH and CDR2 is LQKENI. The CDR3 has 16 residues. The J segment lost 6 bases and the V segment lost 5 bases, leaving 8 bases of the junction unmatched. This CDR3 reads CASSSSASGRANEQFF. In nucleotides, the CDR3 is TGTGCCAGCTCAAGCTCGGCTAGCGGGAGGGCCAATGAGCAGTTCTTC.

The rearrangement uses TRBV5-1 and TRBJ2-7, with 8 positions matching TRBD2. Per the germline V gene, CDR1 is SGHRS and CDR2 is YFSETQ. CDR3 size: 16 residues. V lost 2 bases and J lost 3; bases outside the gene matches: 10. CDR3 loop: CASSFGTGGAIYEQYF. DNA for the CDR3: TGCGCCAGCAGCTTCGGGACCGGGGGGGCCATCTACGAGCAGTACTTC.

This sequence joins TRBV4-1 and TRBJ2-2; a weak D match, TRBD1 (5 bases). The V end lost 2 bases, the J end lost 7 bases, and 17 bases lay between the germline ends. Germline V gives CDR1 MGHRA, CDR2 YSYEKL. This CDR3 region has 16 residues. CDR3 bases: TGCGCCAGCAGCCAATCCCCCAGATGGGGCCGCGGGGAGCTGTTTTTT. Protein sequence: CASSQSPRWGRGELFF.

V usage is TRBV11-2 and J usage is TRBJ2-7; 10 bases fit TRBD1. The CDR3 has 15 amino acids. From germline, CDR1 is SGHAT and CDR2 FQNNGV. J gave up 2 bases and V 1 base, and 2 bases lay outside the gene matches. CDR3 amino acids: CASSLGTGGTYEQYF. CDR3 nucleotide sequence: TGTGCCAGCAGCTTAGGGACAGGGGGGACCTACGAGCAGTACTTC.

The rearrangement uses TRBV9 and TRBJ1-5, with TRBD1 matching over 7 bases. The germline gives CDR1 SGDLS, CDR2 YYNGEE. The CDR3 is 15 amino acids. Unmatched junction bases numbered 7, after V lost 3 bases and J lost 4 bases. The CDR3 sequence: CASSGTGQLNQPQHF. The CDR3 DNA follows: TGTGCCAGCAGCGGAACGGGACAGCTTAATCAGCCCCAGCATTTT.

The rearrangement joins TRBV15 to TRBJ1-1; the D gene is possibly TRBD1 (5 bases). Germline loops: CDR1 LNHNV, CDR2 YYDKDF (reference sequence). Trimming removed 1 base at V and 1 base at J, with 7 bases between. CDR3 size: 14 residues. The chain's CDR3 is CATSRARANTEAFF. In DNA, the CDR3 is TGTGCCACCAGCAGAGCCAGGGCGAACACTGAAGCTTTCTTT.

This chain links TRBV4-3 with TRBJ2-5, with 13 bases matching TRBD2. Germline CDR1 is LGHNA and CDR2 is YSLEER. The CDR3 sequence is 17 residues long. V shed 3 bases, J shed 2 bases, and the junction held 6 bases outside the gene matches. The CDR3 sequence: CASSQGGTSGNQETQYF. DNA of the CDR3: TGCGCCAGCAGCCAGGGAGGGACTAGCGGGAATCAAGAGACCCAGTACTTC.